These 30 T cell receptor beta chains share one sample of origin, sequenced in a study of cytomegalovirus exposure and HLA in healthy donors. This PCR relied on a set of 60 Vbeta primers and 13 Jbeta primers. Assay used: immunoSEQ multiplex PCR; TCRdb lists only in-frame clones, some missing. This sample has more than 150,000 clones, with 70% to 90% found just once. Source material: PBMCs. These receptors were obtained from a woman in her late teens or twenties in good health and CMV-seronegative.

The rearrangement links TRBV5-1 to TRBJ2-7; the match to TRBD2 covers 11 bases. V lost 4 bases and J lost 3; bases outside the gene matches: 3. Germline loops: CDR1 SGHRS, CDR2 YFSETQ. The CDR3 is 14 residues long. In nucleotides, the CDR3 is TGCGCCAGCAGCAGGACTAGCGGGTTCTACGAGCAGTACTTC. Its translation is CASSRTSGFYEQYF.

V gene TRBV11-2 combines with J gene TRBJ2-7; TRBD1 agrees at 9 bases. Germline assignment: CDR1 SGHAT and CDR2 FQNNGV. Losses at the gene ends were 5 bases for V and 8 bases for J; bases not matched to a gene: 4. This CDR3 is 12 amino acids long. For the CDR3, the DNA is TGTGCCAGCAGCCCGGACAGGGGAAAGCAGTACTTC. It specifies CASSPDRGKQYF.

The chain links TRBV2 to TRBJ2-1, with TRBD2 matching 14 bases. V trimming: 6 bases; J trimming: 10 bases; junction bases outside the gene matches: 11. The CDR3 covers 16 residues. Per the germline V gene, CDR1 is SNHLY and CDR2 is FYNNEI. The CDR3 coding sequence is TGTGCCAGCAGAGCCTATCCGGGACTAGCGGGGGTAGAGCAGTTCTTC. It yields the protein CASRAYPGLAGVEQFF.

The chain recombines TRBV6-5 with TRBJ1-6, with unresolved D. V gave up 4 bases and J gave up 4 bases, with 11 bases separating them. Per the germline V gene, CDR1 is MNHEY and CDR2 is SVGAGI. The CDR3 loop spans 15 amino acids. CDR3 region: CASSSEGGYNSPLHF. CDR3 DNA sequence: TGTGCCAGCAGTTCGGAGGGAGGTTATAATTCACCCCTCCACTTT.

The chain has TRBV7-8 and TRBJ2-6, with TRBD1 as a possible D gene (6 bases). Germline lookup yields CDR1 SGHVS and CDR2 FQNEAQ. Trimming cost V 1 base and J 10 bases, with 20 bases left between them. This CDR3 has 17 residues. CDR3 in DNA: TGTGCCAGCAGCTTAGATAGGGAAATCGGGACAACGAACGTCCTGACTTTC. Its protein is CASSLDREIGTTNVLTF.

J is TRBJ1-6 and V is TRBV13; a weak D match, TRBD1 (6 bases). The CDR3 contains 14 residues. V lost 7 bases and J lost 14, with 21 bases in between. CDR1 is PRHDT, CDR2 FYEKMQ, per germline (reference sequence). The CDR3, as DNA: TGTGCCAGCACCAGTATGGGACAAGGGCAAACCCTCCACTTT. Protein product: CASTSMGQGQTLHF.

The chain has TRBV18 and TRBJ2-2; possible D gene TRBD1, 6 bases. The ends were cut back, 3 bases at V and 2 bases at J, with 10 bases in the middle. Germline values: CDR1 KGHSH, CDR2 LQKENI. The CDR3 covers 15 residues. The CDR3 reads CASSPGTPNTGELFF. CDR3 nucleotide sequence: TGTGCCAGCTCACCCGGGACACCTAACACCGGGGAGCTGTTTTTT.

The chain has TRBV7-3 and TRBJ2-1; 13 positions agree with TRBD2. V lost 6 bases, J lost 6 bases, and 8 bases stayed unmatched. This CDR3 spans 16 amino acids. Germline-derived CDR1 and CDR2 are SGHTA and FQGTGA. The CDR3 protein is CASSSPGTSGANEQFF. Written as DNA, the CDR3 is TGTGCCAGCAGTTCTCCTGGGACTAGCGGGGCCAATGAGCAGTTCTTC.

V usage is TRBV30 and J usage is TRBJ2-1; 7 bases match TRBD1. V gave up 2 bases and J gave up 6 bases; unmatched junction bases: 7. The CDR3 contains 14 residues. CDR1 and CDR2 (germline): GTSNPN, SVGIG (reference sequence). The CDR3 sequence: CAWSRGQGINEQFF. The CDR3 DNA is TGTGCCTGGAGTAGGGGGCAAGGTATCAATGAGCAGTTCTTC.

The rearrangement joins TRBV7-9 to TRBJ2-3; 13 positions agree with TRBD2. This CDR3 region has 15 residues. Looked up from germline, CDR1 is SEHNR and CDR2 is FQNEAQ (reference sequence). The J segment lost 4 bases and the V segment lost 7 bases, leaving 5 bases of the junction unmatched. The CDR3 coding sequence is TGTGCCAGCACCGTACTAGCGGGAGGGCCAGATACGCAGTATTTT. It codes for CASTVLAGGPDTQYF.

The table lists this clone with a count of one. This sequence joins TRBV10-1 and TRBJ1-3; the match to TRBD1 covers 9 bases. Germline V gives CDR1 WNHNN, CDR2 SYGVQD (reference sequence). V shed 6 bases and J 1 base; nucleotides not matched to a gene: 4. This CDR3 has 15 residues. CDR3 loop: CASSEDRGSGNTIYF. CDR3 bases: TGCGCCAGCAGCGAAGACAGGGGGTCTGGAAACACCATATATTTT.

The genes are TRBV4-1 and TRBJ1-6, with 7 bases matching TRBD1. Per the germline V gene, CDR1 is MGHRA and CDR2 is YSYEKL. V was clipped by 3 bases and J by 5 bases; unmatched bases: 7. The CDR3 has 16 residues. In nucleotides, the CDR3 is TGCGCCAGCAGCCACCGAACCGGGACAGATAATTCACCCCTCCACTTT. Translation: CASSHRTGTDNSPLHF.

This chain uses TRBV19 with TRBJ2-2, with a possible D match to TRBD2 (5 bases). CDR3 length: 12 amino acids. The V gene's germline CDR1 is LNHDA and CDR2 SQIVND (reference sequence). V was shortened by 10 bases and J by 8 bases, with 14 bases between the two germline ends. CDR3 nucleotides: TGTGCCACCCTTCTAGGAGGAGGGGAGCTGTTTTTT. Its translation: CATLLGGGELFF. The variable domain in full, with the rest retrieved from reference TRBV19 and TRBJ2-2, is DGGITQSPKYLFRKEGQNVTLSCEQNLNHDAMYWYRQDPGQGLRLIYYSQIVNDFQKGDIAEGYSVSREKKESFPLTVTSAQKNPTAFYLCATLLGGGELFFGEGSRLTVL.

CDR3 sequence: CSVTGYAGELFF. CDR3 DNA: TGCAGCGTTACCGGGTACGCCGGGGAGCTGTTTTTT. The chain couples TRBV29-1 to TRBJ2-2; D call uncertain. V was shortened by 5 bases and J by 6 bases, with 10 bases between the two germline ends. CDR1 is SQVTM, CDR2 ANQGSEA, per germline. The length of the CDR3 is 12 residues.

The chain is built from TRBV11-3 and TRBJ2-7; 11 bases map to TRBD1. CDR3 length equals 14 residues. Germline V gene sequence: CDR1 SGHNT, CDR2 YENEEA. With V trimmed by 4 bases and J by 6 bases, 5 bases remained unmatched. The CDR3 is CASSSGTGGVEQYF. Here the CDR3 DNA reads TGTGCCAGCAGCTCCGGGACAGGGGGTGTCGAGCAGTACTTC.

The chain recombines TRBV7-4 with TRBJ2-1; 11 bases match TRBD2. CDR1 is SGHVT and CDR2 is SQSDAQ in the germline V gene. CDR3 length: 18 residues. The J segment lost 5 bases and the V segment lost 8 bases, leaving 17 bases of the junction unmatched. Written as DNA, the CDR3 is TGTGCCAGCCCGGAACAGTGTACTAGCGGGGGCCTTGACAATGAGCAGTTCTTC. Protein product: CASPEQCTSGGLDNEQFF.

The V gene is TRBV7-9, the J gene TRBJ1-1; D may be TRBD1 (6 bases). Trimming cost V 2 bases and J 6 bases, with 7 bases left between them. The CDR3 runs 12 residues. In germline, CDR1 is SEHNR, CDR2 FQNEAQ (reference sequence). The CDR3 sequence is CASSLTGSEAFF. CDR3 nucleotides: TGTGCCAGCAGCTTAACAGGGTCTGAAGCTTTCTTT. Supplemented by reference TRBV7-9 and TRBJ1-1, the full variable domain reads DTGVSQNPRHKITKRGQNVTFRCDPISEHNRLYWYRQTLGQGPEFLTYFQNEAQLEKSRLLSDRFSAERPKGSFSTLEIQRTEQGDSAMYLCASSLTGSEAFFGQGTRLTVV.

The V call is TRBV5-6, the J call TRBJ1-5; 9 nucleotides align to TRBD1. The CDR3 spans 16 residues. Per germline, CDR1 SGHDT and CDR2 YYEEEE. V was clipped by 4 bases and J by 1 base; unmatched bases: 6. CDR3 coding DNA: TGTGCCAGCAGCCTGGGGACAGGGTACAGCAATCAGCCCCAGCATTTT. Its protein is CASSLGTGYSNQPQHF.

The chain combines TRBV19 with TRBJ2-1, with 8 bases lining up with TRBD1. Germline lookup yields CDR1 LNHDA and CDR2 SQIVND (reference sequence). This CDR3 contains 14 residues. Trimming took 5 bases from V and 4 from J; bases not matched to a gene: 4. CDR3 DNA: TGTGCCAGTAGTTCCGGGACAGGTTACAATGAGCAGTTCTTC. Translation: CASSSGTGYNEQFF.

The V call is TRBV19, the J call TRBJ2-1; 16 positions match TRBD2. Germline-derived CDR1 and CDR2 are LNHDA and SQIVND (reference sequence). V lost 2 bases to trimming and J lost 12 bases; unmatched junction nucleotides: 10. The CDR3 is made up of 17 amino acids. The CDR3 reads CASSIITGTSGGEVQFF. The CDR3 nucleotides read TGTGCCAGTAGTATAATTACCGGGACTAGCGGGGGGGAGGTGCAGTTCTTC.

The chain recombines TRBV28 with TRBJ2-5; 7 bases line up with TRBD2. V was clipped by 6 bases and J by 1 base; unmatched bases: 11. The CDR3 spans 16 residues. Germline V gives CDR1 MDHEN, CDR2 SYDVKM. The CDR3 sequence is CASSLLAEGSQETQYF. DNA for the CDR3: TGTGCCAGCAGCCTCCTAGCGGAGGGTAGCCAAGAGACCCAGTACTTC.

This sequence joins TRBV6-1 and TRBJ1-3; TRBD1 agrees at 7 bases. The CDR3 has 17 residues. V shed 4 bases and J 0 bases; nucleotides not matched to a gene: 9. Germline V gene sequence: CDR1 MNHNS, CDR2 SASEGT. The CDR3: CASSGNRGSFSGNTIYF. The CDR3, as DNA: TGTGCCAGCAGTGGAAACAGGGGATCTTTCTCTGGAAACACCATATATTTT.

This clone was recorded only once. The chain has TRBV11-2 and TRBJ2-5, with D maybe TRBD1 (5 bases). V gave up 4 bases and J gave up 5 bases, with 17 bases separating them. The CDR3 spans 15 residues. Germline V gene lookup returns CDR1 SGHAT and CDR2 FQNNGV. CDR3 nucleotides: TGTGCCAGCAGCTACCTCCGGACACCTCATGAGACCCAGTACTTC. Encoded protein: CASSYLRTPHETQYF.

V and J are TRBV4-3 and TRBJ2-7; the match to TRBD1 covers 9 bases. Germline trimming cut 2 bases from V and 9 bases from J; bases unmatched to any gene: 11. There are 15 residues in the CDR3. Germline values: CDR1 LGHNA, CDR2 YSLEER. The CDR3, as DNA: TGCGCCAGCAGCCAAAGGGGACAGGGCTACGAGGGGCAGTACTTC. It is translated as CASSQRGQGYEGQYF.

This clone was recorded once. The chain combines TRBV18 with TRBJ1-5; TRBD1 aligns across 9 bases. CDR3 length: 14 amino acids. Germline V gene lookup returns CDR1 KGHSH and CDR2 LQKENI. The trim removed 8 bases at V and 6 bases at J, leaving 8 bases unmatched. This CDR3 is CASAGGQGIQPQHF. Here the CDR3 DNA reads TGTGCCAGCGCGGGGGGACAGGGAATTCAGCCCCAGCATTTT.

The chain couples TRBV29-1 to TRBJ1-2, with 10 bases identical to TRBD1. The CDR3 spans 14 residues. Trimming cost V 0 bases and J 7 bases; bases outside gene matches: 5. Germline CDR1 reads SQVTM; CDR2 reads ANQGSEA. The DNA for the CDR3 is TGCAGCGTTGAAGATCAAGGACAGGGGGGTGGCTACACCTTC. It specifies CSVEDQGQGGGYTF.

CDR3 protein: CASSARQGAGSLKQETQYF. The CDR3 coding sequence is TGTGCCAGCAGCGCCAGACAGGGGGCCGGCTCGCTGAAACAAGAGACCCAGTACTTC. This chain uses TRBV7-9 with TRBJ2-5; 10 nucleotides align to TRBD1. This CDR3 spans 19 amino acids. Germline CDR1 is SEHNR and CDR2 is FQNEAQ (reference sequence). The ends lost 5 bases at V and 2 bases at J; junction bases unmatched: 17.

The chain is built from TRBV27 and TRBJ2-2; TRBD2 matches 8 bases. CDR1 MNHEY and CDR2 SMNVEV come from the germline V gene (reference sequence). Trimming cost V 6 bases and J 5 bases; bases outside gene matches: 8. The CDR3 totals 15 residues. The CDR3 DNA reads TGTGCCAGCAGCCCGGGGGGGTGGGGAACCGGGGAGCTGTTTTTT. Translated: CASSPGGWGTGELFF.

The V call is TRBV6-1, the J call TRBJ1-5; 8 nucleotides line up with TRBD1. Germline V gives CDR1 MNHNS, CDR2 SASEGT. The length of the CDR3 is 15 residues. After removal of 6 bases from V and 4 bases from J, the junction contained 8 bases not matched to a gene. In DNA form, the CDR3 reads TGTGCCAGCAGGAGGGACAGGAGATGGAATCAGCCCCAGCATTTT. Translation: CASRRDRRWNQPQHF.

The chain links TRBV5-4 to TRBJ2-3, with D maybe TRBD2 (6 bases). Per the germline V gene, CDR1 is SGHNT and CDR2 is YYREEE (reference sequence). This CDR3 is built from 15 residues. The ends were cut back, 4 bases at V and 3 bases at J, with 15 bases in the middle. CDR3 DNA sequence: TGTGCCAGCAGCAGTCAGCCGGAGGGGACAGATACGCAGTATTTT. Amino acid sequence: CASSSQPEGTDTQYF.